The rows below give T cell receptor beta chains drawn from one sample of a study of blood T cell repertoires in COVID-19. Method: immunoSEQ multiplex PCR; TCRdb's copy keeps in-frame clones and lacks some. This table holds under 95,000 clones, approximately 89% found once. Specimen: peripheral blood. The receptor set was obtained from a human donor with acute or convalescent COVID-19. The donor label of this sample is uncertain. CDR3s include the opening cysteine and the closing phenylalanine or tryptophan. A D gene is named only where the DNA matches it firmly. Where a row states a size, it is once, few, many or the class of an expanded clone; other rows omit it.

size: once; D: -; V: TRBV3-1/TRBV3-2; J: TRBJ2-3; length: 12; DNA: TGTGCCAGCAGCGCACTAGAGGATACGCAGTATTTT; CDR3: CASSALEDTQYF
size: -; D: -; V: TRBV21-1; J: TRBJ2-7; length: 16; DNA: TGTGCCAGCAGCAGGGTAGGGGGTATCGTGAGTTACGAGCAGTACTTC; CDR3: CASSRVGGIVSYEQYF
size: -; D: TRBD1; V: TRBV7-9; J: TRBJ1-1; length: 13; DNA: TGTGCCAGCAGAAGACAGGGTGGCACTGAAGCTTTCTTT; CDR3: CASRRQGGTEAFF
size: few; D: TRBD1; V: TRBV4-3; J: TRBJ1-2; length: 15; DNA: TGCGCCAGCAGCCAAGATCCCGACAGGGTCAATGGCTACACCTTC; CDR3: CASSQDPDRVNGYTF
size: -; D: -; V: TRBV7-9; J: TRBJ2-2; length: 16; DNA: TGTGCCAGCAGCTTAGCGTTACTAGCTGCCACCGGGGAGCTGTTTTTT; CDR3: CASSLALLAATGELFF
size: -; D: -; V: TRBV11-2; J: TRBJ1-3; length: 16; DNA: TGTGCCAGCAGCTTAGTGGGGCATAGCTCTGGAAACACCATATATTTT; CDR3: CASSLVGHSSGNTIYF
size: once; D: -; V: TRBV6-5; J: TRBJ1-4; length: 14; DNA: TGTGCCAGCAGCTCAGGGGTCCCCGGGGAAAAACTGTTTTTT; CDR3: CASSSGVPGEKLFF
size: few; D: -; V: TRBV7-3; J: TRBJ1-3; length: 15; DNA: TGTGCCAGCAGCTTAGGGGCTTACTCTGGAAACACCATATATTTT; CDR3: CASSLGAYSGNTIYF
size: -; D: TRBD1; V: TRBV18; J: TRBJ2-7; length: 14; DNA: TGTGCCAGCTCTCCCGGACAGGGTGCCTACGAGCAGTACTTC; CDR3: CASSPGQGAYEQYF
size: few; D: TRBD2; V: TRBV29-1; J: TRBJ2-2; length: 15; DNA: TGCAGCGTTGTACTAGCGGGGGGGCTTAGCGGGGAGCTGTTTTTT; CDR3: CSVVLAGGLSGELFF
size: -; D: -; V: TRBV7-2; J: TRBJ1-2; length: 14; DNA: TGTGCCAGCAGCTCACCGAGCCCGGGGAGCGGCTACACCTTC; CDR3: CASSSPSPGSGYTF
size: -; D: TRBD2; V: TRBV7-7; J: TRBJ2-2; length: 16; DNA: TGTGCTAGCAGCTTACTTGGCGGGGGGAACACCGGGGAGCTGTTTTTT; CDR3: CASSLLGGGNTGELFF
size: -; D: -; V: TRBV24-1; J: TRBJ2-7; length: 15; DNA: TGTGCCACCAGTGACCCAGGGCAGGCGTCCTACGAGCAGTACTTC; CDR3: CATSDPGQASYEQYF
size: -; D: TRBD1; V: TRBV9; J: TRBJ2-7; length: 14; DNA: TGTGCCAGCAGTGCGGGACAGGCGACCTACGAGCAGTACTTC; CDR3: CASSAGQATYEQYF
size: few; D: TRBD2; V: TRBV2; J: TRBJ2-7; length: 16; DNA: TGTGCCAGCACCCCCCAGACTAGCGGGGGGTCGAACGAGCAGTACTTC; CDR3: CASTPQTSGGSNEQYF
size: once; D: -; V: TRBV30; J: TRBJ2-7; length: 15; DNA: TGTGCCTGGAGTGGGAGGGGTGCTTTGTCCTACGAGCAGTACTTC; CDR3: CAWSGRGALSYEQYF
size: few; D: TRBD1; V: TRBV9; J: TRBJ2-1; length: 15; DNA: TGTGCCAGCAGCGTAGTAGGACAGGGGCACAATGAGCAGTTCTTC; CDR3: CASSVVGQGHNEQFF
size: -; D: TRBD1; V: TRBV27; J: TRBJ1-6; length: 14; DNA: TGTGCCACTCGGACCGGGACAGGCGTTTCACCCCTCCACTTT; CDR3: CATRTGTGVSPLHF
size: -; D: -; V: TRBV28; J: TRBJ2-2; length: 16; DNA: TGTGCCAGCAGTTCGTTCGGAGGACTCAACACCGGGGAGCTGTTTTTT; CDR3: CASSSFGGLNTGELFF
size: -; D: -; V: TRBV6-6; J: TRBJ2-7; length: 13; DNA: TGTGCCAGCAGTCGGGACACCTCCTACGAGCAGTACTTC; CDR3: CASSRDTSYEQYF
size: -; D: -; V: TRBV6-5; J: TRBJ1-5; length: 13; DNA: TGTGCCAGCAGTATAATTAGCAATCAGCCCCAGCATTTT; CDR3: CASSIISNQPQHF
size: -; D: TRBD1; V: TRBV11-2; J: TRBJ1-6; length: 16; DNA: TGTGCCAGCAGCTTAGAGGGACAGGAATATAATTCACCCCTCCACTTT; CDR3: CASSLEGQEYNSPLHF
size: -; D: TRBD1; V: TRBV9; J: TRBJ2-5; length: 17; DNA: TGTGCCAGCAGCGTAGTGGGGACAGGGCGGGGTCAAGAGACCCAGTACTTC; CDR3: CASSVVGTGRGQETQYF
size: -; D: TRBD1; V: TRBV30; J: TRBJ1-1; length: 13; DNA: TGTGCCTGGAGTGTTCGGACAGGGGTTGGAGCTTTCTTT; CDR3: CAWSVRTGVGAFF
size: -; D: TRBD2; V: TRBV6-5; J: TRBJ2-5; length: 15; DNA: TGTGCCAGCAGTTACGGGGCTAGCGGTATGGAGACCCAGTACTTC; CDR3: CASSYGASGMETQYF
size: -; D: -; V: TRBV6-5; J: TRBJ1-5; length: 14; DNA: TGTGCCAGCAGTCCCCTCGAGGCCTATCAGCCCCAGCATTTT; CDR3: CASSPLEAYQPQHF
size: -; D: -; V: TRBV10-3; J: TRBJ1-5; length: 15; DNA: TGTGCCGCTTGGGGAGGGCAGGGCCACAATCAGCCCCAGCATTTT; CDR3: CAAWGGQGHNQPQHF
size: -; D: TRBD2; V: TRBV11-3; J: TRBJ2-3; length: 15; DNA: TGTGCCAGCAGCTCAACTAGCGGGGGTACAGATACGCAGTATTTT; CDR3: CASSSTSGGTDTQYF
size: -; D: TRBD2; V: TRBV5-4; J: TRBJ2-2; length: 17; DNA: TGTGCCAGCAGCAAGCAGGGACTAGCGGGGGGGTCCGGGGAGCTGTTTTTT; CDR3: CASSKQGLAGGSGELFF
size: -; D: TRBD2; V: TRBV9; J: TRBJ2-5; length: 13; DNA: TGTGCCAGCAGCCAACTAGCGTGGGAGACCCAGTACTTC; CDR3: CASSQLAWETQYF
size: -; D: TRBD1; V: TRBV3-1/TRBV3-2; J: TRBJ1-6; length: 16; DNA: TGTGCCAGCAGCCTAGGGGACAGCTCCTATAATTCACCCCTCCACTTT; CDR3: CASSLGDSSYNSPLHF
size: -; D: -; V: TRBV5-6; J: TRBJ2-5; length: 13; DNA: TGTGCCAGCAGCTTCGGAGGGTGGGAGACCCAGTACTTC; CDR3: CASSFGGWETQYF
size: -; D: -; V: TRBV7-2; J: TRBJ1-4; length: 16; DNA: TGTGCCAGCAGCTTACCAACCAGGGCTTCTAATGAAAAACTGTTTTTT; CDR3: CASSLPTRASNEKLFF
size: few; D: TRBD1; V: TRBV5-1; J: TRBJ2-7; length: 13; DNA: TGCGCCAGCAGCGCGGGACAGGGCGGGGAGCAGTACTTC; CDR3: CASSAGQGGEQYF
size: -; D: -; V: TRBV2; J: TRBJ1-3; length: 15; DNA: TGTGCCAGCAGAGGCAGGGGTCCCCCTGGAAACACCATATATTTT; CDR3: CASRGRGPPGNTIYF
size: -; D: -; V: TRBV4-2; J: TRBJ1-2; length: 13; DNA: TGTGCCAGCAGCCAAGACCGGGGTGGGGGCTACACCTTC; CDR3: CASSQDRGGGYTF
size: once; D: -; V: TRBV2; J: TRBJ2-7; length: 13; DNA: TGTGCCAGCAGCGGACGAGGGAACTACGAGCAGTACTTC; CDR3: CASSGRGNYEQYF
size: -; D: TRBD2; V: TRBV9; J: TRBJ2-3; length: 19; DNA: TGTGCCAGCAGCGCCCGCCCTGGACTAGCGGGGGGCTCCACAGATACGCAGTATTTT; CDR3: CASSARPGLAGGSTDTQYF
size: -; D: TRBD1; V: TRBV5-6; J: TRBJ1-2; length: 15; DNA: TGTGCCAGCAGCCTCGTGGACAGGGGGGGAAATGGCTACACCTTC; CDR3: CASSLVDRGGNGYTF
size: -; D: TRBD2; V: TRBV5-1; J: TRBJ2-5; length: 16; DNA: TGCGCCAGCAGCTTGGGGACTAGCGGGGGCAAAGAGACCCAGTACTTC; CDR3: CASSLGTSGGKETQYF
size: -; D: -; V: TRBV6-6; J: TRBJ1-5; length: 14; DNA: TGTGCCAGCAGTTACTCGATGCGAGATCAGCCCCAGCATTTT; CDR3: CASSYSMRDQPQHF
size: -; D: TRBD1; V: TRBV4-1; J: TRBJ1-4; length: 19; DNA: TGCGCCAGCAGCCAAGACGGGCCAGGGGGCCCTGGGGCCTGGGAAAAACTGTTTTTT; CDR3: CASSQDGPGGPGAWEKLFF
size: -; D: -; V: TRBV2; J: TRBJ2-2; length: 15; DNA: TGTGCCAGCAGTGAAACCCAGGGCACGTTCGGGGAGCTGTTTTTT; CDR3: CASSETQGTFGELFF
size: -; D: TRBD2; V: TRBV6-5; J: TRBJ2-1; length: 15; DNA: TGTGCCAGCAGGACTAGCGGGGGGGTCTACAATGAGCAGTTCTTC; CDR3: CASRTSGGVYNEQFF
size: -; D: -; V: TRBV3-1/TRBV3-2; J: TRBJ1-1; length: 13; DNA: TGTGCCAGCAGCCAAGTGAAGACACAGGGACCTTTCTTT; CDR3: CASSQVKTQGPFF
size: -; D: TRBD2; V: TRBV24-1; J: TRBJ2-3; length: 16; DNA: TGTGCCACCAGTGATCCGGCTAGCGGGGGCACAGATACGCAGTATTTT; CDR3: CATSDPASGGTDTQYF
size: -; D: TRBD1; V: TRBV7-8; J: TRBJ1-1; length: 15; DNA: TGTGCCAGCAGCTTCTCCAGGGGGCGGAACACTGAAGCTTTCTTT; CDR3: CASSFSRGRNTEAFF
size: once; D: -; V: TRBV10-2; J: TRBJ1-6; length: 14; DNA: TGCGCCAGCAGTGAGTCGACAGAAAATTCACCCCTCCACTTT; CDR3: CASSESTENSPLHF
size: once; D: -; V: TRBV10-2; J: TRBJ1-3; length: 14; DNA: TGCGCCAGCAGCGGGACTGGCTCTGGAAACACCATATATTTT; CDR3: CASSGTGSGNTIYF
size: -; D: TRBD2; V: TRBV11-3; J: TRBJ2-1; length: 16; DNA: TGTGCCAGCAGCTTAATACCTAGCGGCTCCTACAATGAGCAGTTCTTC; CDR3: CASSLIPSGSYNEQFF
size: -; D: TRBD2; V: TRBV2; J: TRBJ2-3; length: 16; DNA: TGTGCCAGCAGTGAAGGCCAGCGGGGGGGCACAGATACGCAGTATTTT; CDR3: CASSEGQRGGTDTQYF
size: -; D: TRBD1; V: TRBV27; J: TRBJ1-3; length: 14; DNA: TGTGCCAGCAGCCGGACAGGGGCTGGAAACACCATATATTTT; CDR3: CASSRTGAGNTIYF
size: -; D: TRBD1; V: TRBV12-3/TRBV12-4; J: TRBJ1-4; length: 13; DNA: TGTGCCAGCAGTTTGGGGACAGGGGTCGAACTGTTTTTT; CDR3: CASSLGTGVELFF